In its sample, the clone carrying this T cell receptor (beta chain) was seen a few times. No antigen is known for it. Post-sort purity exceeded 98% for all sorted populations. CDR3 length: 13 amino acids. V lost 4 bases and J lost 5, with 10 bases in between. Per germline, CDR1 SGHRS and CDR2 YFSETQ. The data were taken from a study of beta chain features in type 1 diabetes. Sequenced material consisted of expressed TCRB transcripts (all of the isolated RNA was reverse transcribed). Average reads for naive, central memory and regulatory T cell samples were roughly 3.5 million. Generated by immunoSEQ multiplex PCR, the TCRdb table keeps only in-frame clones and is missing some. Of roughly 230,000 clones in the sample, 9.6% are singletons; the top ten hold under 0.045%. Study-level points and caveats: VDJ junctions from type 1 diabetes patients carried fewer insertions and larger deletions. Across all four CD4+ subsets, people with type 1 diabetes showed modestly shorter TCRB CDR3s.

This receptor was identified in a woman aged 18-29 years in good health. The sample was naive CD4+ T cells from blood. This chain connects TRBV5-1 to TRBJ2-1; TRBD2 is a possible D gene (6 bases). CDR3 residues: CASSPRGNNEQFF. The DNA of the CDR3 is TGCGCCAGCAGCCCCCGGGGGAACAATGAGCAGTTCTTC.